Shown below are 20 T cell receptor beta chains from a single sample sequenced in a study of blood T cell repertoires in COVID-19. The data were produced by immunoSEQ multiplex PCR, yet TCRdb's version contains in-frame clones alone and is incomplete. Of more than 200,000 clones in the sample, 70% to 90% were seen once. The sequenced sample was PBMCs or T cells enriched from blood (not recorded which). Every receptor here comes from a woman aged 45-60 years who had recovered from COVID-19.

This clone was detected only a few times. CDR3 DNA sequence: TGCGCCAGCAGCCCGATTACTAGCGGGTCAAACAATGAGCAGTTCTTC. This translates into CASSPITSGSNNEQFF. The chain has TRBV4-3 and TRBJ2-1; TRBD2 matches 9 bases. The CDR3 sequence is 16 residues long. Trimming at V came to 4 bases and at J to 5 bases, leaving 9 bases not matched to a gene. Per germline, CDR1 LGHNA and CDR2 YSLEER.

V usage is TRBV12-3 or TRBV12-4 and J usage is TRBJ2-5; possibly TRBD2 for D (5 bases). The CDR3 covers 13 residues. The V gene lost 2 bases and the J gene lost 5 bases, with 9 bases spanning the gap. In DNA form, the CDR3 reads TGTGCCAGCAGTTTATCGGGGAAGGAGACCCAGTACTTC. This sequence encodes CASSLSGKETQYF.

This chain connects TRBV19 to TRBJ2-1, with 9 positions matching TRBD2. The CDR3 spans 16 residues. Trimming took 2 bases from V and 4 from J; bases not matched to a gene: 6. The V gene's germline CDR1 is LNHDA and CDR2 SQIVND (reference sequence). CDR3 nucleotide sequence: TGTGCCAGTAGTATATTGTCTAGCGGGGTTTACAATGAGCAGTTCTTC. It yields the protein CASSILSSGVYNEQFF.

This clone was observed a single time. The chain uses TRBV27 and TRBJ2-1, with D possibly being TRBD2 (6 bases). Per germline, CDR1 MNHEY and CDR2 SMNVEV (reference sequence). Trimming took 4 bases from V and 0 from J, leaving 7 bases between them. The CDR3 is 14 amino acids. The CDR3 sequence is CASSYGSSYNEQFF. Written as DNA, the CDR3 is TGTGCCAGCAGTTACGGGAGCTCCTACAATGAGCAGTTCTTC.

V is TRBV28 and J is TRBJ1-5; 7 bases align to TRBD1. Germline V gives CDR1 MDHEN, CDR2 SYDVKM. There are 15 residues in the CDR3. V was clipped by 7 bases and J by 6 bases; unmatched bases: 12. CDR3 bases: TGTGCCAGCACCCGACCCCCGACAGGGACTCAGCCCCAGCATTTT. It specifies CASTRPPTGTQPQHF.

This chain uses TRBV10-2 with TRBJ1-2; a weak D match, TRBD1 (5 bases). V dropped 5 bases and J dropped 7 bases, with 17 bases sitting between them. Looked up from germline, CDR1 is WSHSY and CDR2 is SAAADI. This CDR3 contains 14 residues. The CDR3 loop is CASSTSSTAPGYTF. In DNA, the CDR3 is TGCGCCAGCAGTACAAGCTCGACAGCCCCTGGCTACACCTTC.

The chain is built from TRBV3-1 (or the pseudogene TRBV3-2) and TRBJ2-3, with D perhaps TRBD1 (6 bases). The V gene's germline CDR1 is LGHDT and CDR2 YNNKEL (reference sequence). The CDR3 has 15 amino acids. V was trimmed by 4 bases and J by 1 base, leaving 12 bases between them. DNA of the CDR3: TGTGCCAGCAGCCCAGACAGGAAGCGCACAGATACGCAGTATTTT. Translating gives CASSPDRKRTDTQYF.

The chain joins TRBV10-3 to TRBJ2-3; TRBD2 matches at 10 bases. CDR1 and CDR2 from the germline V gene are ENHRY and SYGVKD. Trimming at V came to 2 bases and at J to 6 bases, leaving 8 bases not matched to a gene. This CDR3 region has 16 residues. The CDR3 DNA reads TGTGCCATCAGTGAGGGAGCGGGAGGGCCTACTGATACGCAGTATTTT. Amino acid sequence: CAISEGAGGPTDTQYF.

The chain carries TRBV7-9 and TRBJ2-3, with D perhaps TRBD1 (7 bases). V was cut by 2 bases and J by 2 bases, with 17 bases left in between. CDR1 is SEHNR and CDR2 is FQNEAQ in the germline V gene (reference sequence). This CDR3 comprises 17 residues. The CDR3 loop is CASSLRGREDITDTQYF. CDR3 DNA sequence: TGTGCCAGCAGCTTAAGGGGGCGGGAAGACATCACAGATACGCAGTATTTT.

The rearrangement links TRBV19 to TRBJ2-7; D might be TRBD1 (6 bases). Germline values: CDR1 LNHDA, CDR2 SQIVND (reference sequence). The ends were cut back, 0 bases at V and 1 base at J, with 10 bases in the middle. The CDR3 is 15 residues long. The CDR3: CASSIELQGSYEQYF. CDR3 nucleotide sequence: TGTGCCAGTAGTATAGAACTACAGGGTTCCTACGAGCAGTACTTC.

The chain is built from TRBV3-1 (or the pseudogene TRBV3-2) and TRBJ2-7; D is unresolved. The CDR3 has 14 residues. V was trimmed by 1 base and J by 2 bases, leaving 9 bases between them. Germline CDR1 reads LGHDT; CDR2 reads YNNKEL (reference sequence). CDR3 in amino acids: CASSQAGPTYEQYF. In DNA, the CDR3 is TGTGCCAGCAGCCAAGCGGGTCCTACCTACGAGCAGTACTTC.

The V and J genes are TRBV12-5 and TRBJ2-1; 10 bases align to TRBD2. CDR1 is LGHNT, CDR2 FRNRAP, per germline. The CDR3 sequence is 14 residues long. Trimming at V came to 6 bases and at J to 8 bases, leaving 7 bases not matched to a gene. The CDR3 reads CASGSGRAFDEQFF. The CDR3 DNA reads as TGTGCTAGTGGGAGCGGGAGGGCCTTTGATGAGCAGTTCTTC.

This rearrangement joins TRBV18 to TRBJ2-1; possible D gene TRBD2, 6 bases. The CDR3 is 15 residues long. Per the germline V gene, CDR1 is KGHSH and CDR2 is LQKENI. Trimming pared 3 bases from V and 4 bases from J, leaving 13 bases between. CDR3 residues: CASSPGTSVYNEQFF. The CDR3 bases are TGTGCCAGCTCACCCGGGACTTCTGTATACAATGAGCAGTTCTTC.

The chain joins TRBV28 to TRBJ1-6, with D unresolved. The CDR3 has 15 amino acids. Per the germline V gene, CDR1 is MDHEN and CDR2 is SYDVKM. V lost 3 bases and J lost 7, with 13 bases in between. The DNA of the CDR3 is TGTGCCAGCAGTTTCGGAGGACGGGAGAATTCACCCCTCCACTTT. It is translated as CASSFGGRENSPLHF. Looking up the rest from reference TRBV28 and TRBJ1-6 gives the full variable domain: DVKVTQSSRYLVKRTGEKVFLECVQDMDHENMFWYRQDPGLGLRLIYFSYDVKMKEKGDIPEGYSVSREKKERFSLILESASTNQTSMYLCASSFGGRENSPLHFGNGTRLTVT.

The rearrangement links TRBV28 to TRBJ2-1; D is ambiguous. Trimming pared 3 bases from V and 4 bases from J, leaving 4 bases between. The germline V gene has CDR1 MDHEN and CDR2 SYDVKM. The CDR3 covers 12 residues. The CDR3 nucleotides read TGTGCCAGCAGTTTTGTATACAATGAGCAGTTCTTC. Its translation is CASSFVYNEQFF.

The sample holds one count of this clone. The CDR3 here is CASSDNMSYEQYF. In DNA form, the CDR3 reads TGTGCCAGCAGCGATAACATGTCCTACGAGCAGTACTTC. The rearrangement uses TRBV12-3 or TRBV12-4 and TRBJ2-7; D is uncertain. V shed 6 bases and J shed 1 base, with 10 bases lying between them. This CDR3 has 13 amino acids.

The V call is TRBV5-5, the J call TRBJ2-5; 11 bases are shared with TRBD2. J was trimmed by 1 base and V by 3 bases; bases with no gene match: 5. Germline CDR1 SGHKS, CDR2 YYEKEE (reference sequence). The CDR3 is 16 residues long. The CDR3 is CASSSGTSGIQETQYF. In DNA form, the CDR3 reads TGTGCCAGCAGCTCCGGGACTAGCGGAATCCAAGAGACCCAGTACTTC.

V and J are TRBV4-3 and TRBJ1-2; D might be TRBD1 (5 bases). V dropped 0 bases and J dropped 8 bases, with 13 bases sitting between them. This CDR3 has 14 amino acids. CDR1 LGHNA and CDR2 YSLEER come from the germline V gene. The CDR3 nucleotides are TGCGCCAGCAGCCAAGATTCCCAGGGCCTCGGCTACACCTTC. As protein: CASSQDSQGLGYTF.

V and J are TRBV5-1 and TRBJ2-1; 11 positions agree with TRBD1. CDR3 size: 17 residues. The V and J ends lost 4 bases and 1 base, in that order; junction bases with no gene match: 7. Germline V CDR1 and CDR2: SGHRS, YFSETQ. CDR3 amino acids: CASSPGTGGISYNEQFF. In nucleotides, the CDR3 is TGCGCCAGCAGCCCCGGGACAGGGGGAATTTCCTACAATGAGCAGTTCTTC. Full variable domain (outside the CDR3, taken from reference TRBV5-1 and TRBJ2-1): KAGVTQTPRYLIKTRGQQVTLSCSPISGHRSVSWYQQTPGQGLQFLFEYFSETQRNKGNFPGRFSGRQFSNSRSEMNVSTLELGDSALYLCASSPGTGGISYNEQFFGPGTRLTVL.

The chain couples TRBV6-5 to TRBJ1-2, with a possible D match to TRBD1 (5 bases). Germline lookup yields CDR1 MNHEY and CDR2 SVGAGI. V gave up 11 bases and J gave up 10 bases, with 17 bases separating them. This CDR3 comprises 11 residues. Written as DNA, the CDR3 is TGTGCCGCAAGAGGACAATTCACCTACACCTTC. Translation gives CAARGQFTYTF.